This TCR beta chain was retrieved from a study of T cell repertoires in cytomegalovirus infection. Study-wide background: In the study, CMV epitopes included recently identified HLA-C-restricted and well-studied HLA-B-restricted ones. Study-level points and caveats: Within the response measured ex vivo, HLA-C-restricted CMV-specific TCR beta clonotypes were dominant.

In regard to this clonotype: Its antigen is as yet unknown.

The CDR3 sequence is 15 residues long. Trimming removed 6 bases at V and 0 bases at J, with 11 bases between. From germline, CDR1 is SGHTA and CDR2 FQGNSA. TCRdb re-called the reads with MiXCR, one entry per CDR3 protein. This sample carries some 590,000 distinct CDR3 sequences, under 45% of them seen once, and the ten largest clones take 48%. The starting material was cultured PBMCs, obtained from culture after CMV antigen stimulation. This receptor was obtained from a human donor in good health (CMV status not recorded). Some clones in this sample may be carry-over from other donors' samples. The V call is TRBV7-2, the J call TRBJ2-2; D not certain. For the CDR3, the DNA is TGTGCCAGCAGGCGCCCTGGGCCGAACACCGGGGAGCTGTTTTTT. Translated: CASRRPGPNTGELFF.